The 31 T cell receptor beta chains below were found in one sample sequenced in a study of cytomegalovirus exposure and HLA in healthy donors. The PCR made use of 60 Vbeta and 13 Jbeta primers. Clones were read by immunoSEQ multiplex PCR, and TCRdb kept only the in-frame ones, dropping some. The sample contains fewer than 200,000 clones, around 81% of which appear only once. What was sequenced was PBMCs. The source is a woman between 50 and 59 years old in good health and CMV-seronegative.

This clone appeared a few times. The gene calls are TRBV7-9 and TRBJ2-1, with D unresolved. V lost 2 bases and J lost 9, with 11 bases in between. The CDR3 length is 13 residues. CDR1 and CDR2 from the germline V gene are SEHNR and FQNEAQ (reference sequence). The CDR3 DNA sequence: TGTGCCAGCAGCTTAACTCCTCCCCCTGAGCAGTTCTTC. Translated: CASSLTPPPEQFF.

The chain combines TRBV7-2 with TRBJ2-1, with TRBD2 matching 8 bases. The trim removed 3 bases at V and 5 bases at J, leaving 0 bases unmatched. This CDR3 comprises 13 residues. Germline CDR1 is SGHTA and CDR2 is FQGNSA. CDR3 DNA sequence: TGTGCCAGCAGCTTTAGCGGGGACAATGAGCAGTTCTTC. This translates into CASSFSGDNEQFF.

The chain couples TRBV30 to TRBJ2-7; D might be TRBD2 (5 bases). Germline V gene data show CDR1 as GTSNPN and CDR2 as SVGIG (reference sequence). The CDR3 is 12 residues long. V was trimmed by 0 bases and J by 6 bases, leaving 9 bases between them. The CDR3 here is CAWSVTGTEQYF. CDR3 nucleotides: TGTGCCTGGAGTGTAACGGGAACCGAGCAGTACTTC.

The V call is TRBV19, the J call TRBJ1-2; 9 bases match TRBD1. This CDR3 comprises 16 residues. CDR1 and CDR2 from the germline V gene are LNHDA and SQIVND (reference sequence). V dropped 5 bases and J dropped 4; count of bases not matched to a gene: 11. CDR3 in DNA: TGTGCCAGTAGTGTAGGGGTTACAGGGGGCACCTATGGCTACACCTTC. This sequence encodes CASSVGVTGGTYGYTF.

DNA for the CDR3: TGTGCCAGCAGCTCACCCACTGGCGGGGGAGTTTACGAGCAGTACTTC. Amino acids: CASSSPTGGGVYEQYF. The V and J genes are TRBV7-2 and TRBJ2-7; TRBD2 matches at 7 bases. The junction had 13 bases not matched to a gene; V was cut back by 4 bases and J by 4 bases. The CDR3 totals 16 residues. Germline CDR1 and CDR2: SGHTA and FQGNSA.

The chain joins TRBV4-1 to TRBJ2-7; a weak D match, TRBD2 (6 bases). Between the trimmed V and J ends, which lost 1 base and 2 bases, there was a span of 15 bases. The V gene's germline CDR1 is MGHRA and CDR2 YSYEKL. The CDR3 is 16 amino acids. The CDR3 DNA reads TGCGCCAGCAGCCAAGTGGGAGGAGCAGGAACCTACGAGCAGTACTTC. This codes for CASSQVGGAGTYEQYF.

The V gene is TRBV4-3, the J gene TRBJ2-2, with D tentatively TRBD2 (5 bases). The germline V gene has CDR1 LGHNA and CDR2 YSLEER. V was pared by 1 base and J by 4 bases, with 10 bases between. This CDR3 is built from 15 residues. This chain's CDR3 is CASSQVEGPTGELFF. The CDR3, as DNA: TGCGCCAGCAGCCAAGTTGAGGGTCCCACCGGGGAGCTGTTTTTT.

This clone was detected a few times. The gene calls are TRBV14 and TRBJ1-6; tentative D call: TRBD1 (5 bases). The CDR3 runs to 18 residues. V was shortened by 0 bases and J by 8 bases, with 20 bases between the two germline ends. Germline-derived CDR1 and CDR2 are SGHDN and FVKESK. The CDR3 nucleotides read TGTGCCAGCAGCCAAGAAAGGGTTCGGGGGGGGTTCGATTCACCCCTCCACTTT. Its protein product is CASSQERVRGGFDSPLHF.

The genes are TRBV23-1 and TRBJ1-1, with 7 nucleotides matching TRBD1. TRBV23-1 is marked as an open reading frame, function uncertain. The CDR3 covers 17 residues. V gave up 0 bases and J gave up 1 base; unmatched junction bases: 8. DNA for the CDR3: TGCGCCAGCAGTCAATCGGGGGCGACAGGGCAGAACACTGAAGCTTTCTTT. It translates to CASSQSGATGQNTEAFF.

The J gene is TRBJ2-7, the V gene TRBV11-1; D might be TRBD2 (7 bases). Germline V lookup: CDR1 SGHAT, CDR2 FQDESV (reference sequence). This CDR3 contains 15 residues. The V and J ends lost 3 bases and 2 bases respectively, with 14 bases between them. CDR3 loop: CASSLDFGGPYEQYF. The CDR3 nucleotides are TGTGCCAGCAGCTTGGACTTCGGGGGGCCCTACGAGCAGTACTTC.

The CDR3 sequence: CASSLGGSSYNEQFF. CDR3 nucleotide sequence: TGTGCCAGCAGTTTGGGCGGGAGCTCCTACAATGAGCAGTTCTTC. The genes are TRBV27 and TRBJ2-1, with 7 bases lining up with TRBD2. Germline trimming cut 3 bases from V and 0 bases from J; bases unmatched to any gene: 2. Germline lookup yields CDR1 MNHEY and CDR2 SMNVEV (reference sequence). The CDR3 has 15 amino acids.

V usage is TRBV21-1 and J usage is TRBJ2-3; the D segment call TRBD1 is taken from the table without a DNA check. TRBV21-1 is reported as a pseudogene. The CDR3 contains 13 residues. In DNA, the CDR3 is TGTGCCAGCCGGCAGGGGTGGTCGAATACGCAGTATTTT. Its protein product is CASRQGWSNTQYF.

The chain uses TRBV4-2 and TRBJ1-1, with D perhaps TRBD1 (5 bases). Trimming shortened V by 3 bases and J by 2 bases, and 13 bases separated the two germline ends. CDR3 length equals 15 residues. In germline, CDR1 is LGHNA, CDR2 YNFKEQ. Here the CDR3 DNA reads TGTGCCAGCAGCCAGGGGGAGGGTTACAACACTGAAGCTTTCTTT. It codes for CASSQGEGYNTEAFF.

The chain employs TRBV11-2 and TRBJ2-1; D unclear. Trimming shortened V by 5 bases and J by 10 bases, and 18 bases separated the two germline ends. Germline V CDR1 and CDR2: SGHAT, FQNNGV. This CDR3 has 14 residues. The CDR3 nucleotides read TGTGCCAGCAGCCGTAACTGGGCCCCCCAGGAGCAGTTCTTC. Translation gives CASSRNWAPQEQFF. Filled out from reference TRBV11-2 and TRBJ2-1, the complete variable domain reads EAGVAQSPRYKIIEKRQSVAFWCNPISGHATLYWYQQILGQGPKLLIQFQNNGVVDDSQLPKDRFSAERLKGVDSTLKIQPAKLEDSAVYLCASSRNWAPQEQFFGPGTRLTVL.

This chain joins TRBV25-1 and TRBJ2-5; 7 bases align to TRBD1. The CDR3 extends over 16 amino acids. With V trimmed by 4 bases and J by 3 bases, 11 bases remained unmatched. Germline V gene sequence: CDR1 MGHDK, CDR2 SYGVNS. The CDR3: CASSGGLIGGEETQYF. The DNA of the CDR3 is TGTGCCAGCAGTGGTGGTTTAATAGGGGGCGAAGAGACCCAGTACTTC.

The rearrangement links TRBV12-5 to TRBJ1-5; the D is unclear. Germline V gene data show CDR1 as LGHNT and CDR2 as FRNRAP. This CDR3 spans 15 amino acids. Between the trimmed V and J ends, which lost 2 bases and 2 bases, there was a span of 10 bases. CDR3 bases: TGTGCTAGTGGTTTGAGTTCGGGTGGCAATCAGCCCCAGCATTTT. This translates into CASGLSSGGNQPQHF.

The chain is built from TRBV11-2 and TRBJ2-5; TRBD2 matches at 8 bases. Trimming at V came to 4 bases and at J to 1 base, leaving 5 bases not matched to a gene. Germline CDR1 is SGHAT and CDR2 is FQNNGV. The CDR3 length is 15 residues. CDR3 region: CASSSILAVQETQYF. CDR3 DNA sequence: TGTGCCAGCAGCTCCATACTAGCGGTCCAAGAGACCCAGTACTTC.

The chain is built from TRBV7-2 and TRBJ2-5; TRBD2 aligns across 9 bases. Germline CDR1 reads SGHTA; CDR2 reads FQGNSA. With V trimmed by 5 bases and J by 9 bases, 10 bases remained unmatched. The CDR3 is made up of 14 amino acids. The chain's CDR3 is CASSASAGGGAQYF. DNA of the CDR3: TGTGCCAGCAGCGCTAGTGCGGGAGGGGGGGCCCAGTACTTC. The full variable domain, in which reference TRBV7-2 and TRBJ2-5 provide the parts outside the CDR3, is GAGVSQSPSNKVTEKGKDVELRCDPISGHTALYWYRQSLGQGLEFLIYFQGNSAPDKSGLPSDRFSAERTGGSVSTLTIQRTQQEDSAVYLCASSASAGGGAQYFGPGTRLLVL.

The chain combines TRBV27 with TRBJ2-5; 13 nucleotides align to TRBD2. TRBJ2-7 explains the end of the DNA better; the J call may be wrong. Germline V gives CDR1 MNHEY, CDR2 SMNVEV (reference sequence). The CDR3 is 16 residues long. The CDR3 here is CASSRTSGSSSYEQYF. In DNA form, the CDR3 reads TGTGCCAGCAGCCGGACTAGCGGGAGTAGCTCCTACGAGCAGTACTTC.

V usage is TRBV7-9 and J usage is TRBJ2-2; D remains ambiguous. The CDR3 spans 14 residues. V lost 5 bases, J lost 5 bases, and 12 bases lay in between. From germline, CDR1 is SEHNR and CDR2 FQNEAQ (reference sequence). The DNA for the CDR3 is TGTGCCAGCAGCCCGCGCGTAGAAACCGGGGAGCTGTTTTTT. It encodes CASSPRVETGELFF. The full variable domain, rest sourced from reference TRBV7-9 and TRBJ2-2, is DTGVSQNPRHKITKRGQNVTFRCDPISEHNRLYWYRQTLGQGPEFLTYFQNEAQLEKSRLLSDRFSAERPKGSFSTLEIQRTEQGDSAMYLCASSPRVETGELFFGEGSRLTVL.

The chain joins TRBV6-1 to TRBJ1-2; D might be TRBD1 (6 bases). Looked up from germline, CDR1 is MNHNS and CDR2 is SASEGT. Trimming took off 6 bases at V and 4 bases at J, with 12 bases between the two ends. The CDR3 runs 13 residues. The CDR3 is CASRPGTTYGYTF. The CDR3 nucleotides read TGTGCCAGCAGACCCGGGACAACCTATGGCTACACCTTC.

The chain joins TRBV27 to TRBJ1-4; the D is unclear. The CDR3 runs 15 residues. Trimming took 5 bases from V and 0 from J, leaving 10 bases between them. Germline CDR1 is MNHEY and CDR2 is SMNVEV (reference sequence). CDR3 region: CASSLTVATNEKLFF. CDR3 coding DNA: TGTGCCAGCAGTCTAACAGTAGCAACTAATGAAAAACTGTTTTTT. The full variable domain, completed using reference TRBV27 and TRBJ1-4, is EAQVTQNPRYLITVTGKKLTVTCSQNMNHEYMSWYRQDPGLGLRQIYYSMNVEVTDKGDVPEGYKVSRKEKRNFPLILESPSPNQTSLYFCASSLTVATNEKLFFGSGTQLSVL.

This clone has only a few counts. The V and J genes are TRBV6-6 and TRBJ1-1; the D gene is possibly TRBD1 (5 bases). Trimming took off 7 bases at V and 3 bases at J, with 18 bases between the two ends. Germline CDR1 reads MNHNY; CDR2 reads SVGAGI (reference sequence). CDR3 length: 15 amino acids. The CDR3 DNA sequence: TGTGCCAGCATGATTAGAGGAGGGGCGGACACTGAAGCTTTCTTT. Amino acids: CASMIRGGADTEAFF.

The CDR3: CSVLLGGRNTIYF. CDR3 nucleotides: TGCAGCGTTTTACTAGGGGGCAGAAACACCATATATTTT. V is TRBV29-1 and J is TRBJ1-3, with 7 bases fitting TRBD1. J gave up 5 bases and V 5 bases, and 6 bases lay outside the gene matches. Germline V gene sequence: CDR1 SQVTM, CDR2 ANQGSEA. The CDR3 extends over 13 amino acids.

The rearrangement joins TRBV7-2 to TRBJ2-3, with 10 nucleotides matching TRBD2. Germline CDR1 SGHTA, CDR2 FQGNSA. The CDR3 runs 14 residues. After removal of 5 bases from V and 4 bases from J, the junction contained 3 bases not matched to a gene. CDR3 amino acids: CASSRLAGSDTQYF. In DNA, the CDR3 is TGTGCCAGCAGCCGACTAGCGGGCTCAGATACGCAGTATTTT. The whole variable domain, filled in from reference TRBV7-2 and TRBJ2-3, reads GAGVSQSPSNKVTEKGKDVELRCDPISGHTALYWYRQSLGQGLEFLIYFQGNSAPDKSGLPSDRFSAERTGGSVSTLTIQRTQQEDSAVYLCASSRLAGSDTQYFGPGTRLTVL.

V gene TRBV30 combines with J gene TRBJ2-1, with 8 positions matching TRBD2. Trimming took 4 bases from V and 12 from J; bases not matched to a gene: 11. The germline V gene has CDR1 GTSNPN and CDR2 SVGIG (reference sequence). This CDR3 comprises 13 residues. The CDR3 reads CAWTKGGGTWQFF. CDR3 coding DNA: TGTGCCTGGACTAAAGGCGGGGGGACTTGGCAGTTCTTC.

In its sample, this clone was seen a few times. This sequence joins TRBV4-2 and TRBJ2-5; 13 bases line up with TRBD2. Germline loops: CDR1 LGHNA, CDR2 YNFKEQ. The CDR3 runs to 20 residues. Losses at the gene ends were 0 bases for V and 1 base for J; bases not matched to a gene: 11. This CDR3 reads CASSQDLRTSGRRGQETQYF. In DNA form, the CDR3 reads TGTGCCAGCAGCCAAGATCTCCGGACTAGCGGGAGAAGAGGCCAAGAGACCCAGTACTTC.

The chain couples TRBV5-1 to TRBJ1-2; 9 bases line up with TRBD1. Germline V gene sequence: CDR1 SGHRS, CDR2 YFSETQ. After removal of 4 bases from V and 5 bases from J, the junction contained 9 bases not matched to a gene. CDR3 length equals 15 residues. CDR3 residues: CASSPGDRVEYGYTF. The DNA for the CDR3 is TGCGCCAGCAGCCCGGGGGACAGGGTGGAATATGGCTACACCTTC.

This clone has just one count. This chain uses TRBV28 with TRBJ1-3; 7 bases are a match to TRBD1. V shed 7 bases, J shed 3 bases, and the junction held 9 bases outside the gene matches. The CDR3 extends over 15 amino acids. Germline loops: CDR1 MDHEN, CDR2 SYDVKM. The CDR3 coding sequence is TGTGCCAGCAACCCCACAGGGGATAATGGAAACACCATATATTTT. Its translation: CASNPTGDNGNTIYF.

J is TRBJ2-7 and V is TRBV4-3, with 8 bases fitting TRBD2. The trim removed 0 bases at V and 6 bases at J, leaving 10 bases unmatched. The CDR3 loop spans 16 amino acids. Germline loops: CDR1 LGHNA, CDR2 YSLEER. The CDR3: CASSQDSSGGSGEQYF. CDR3 bases: TGCGCCAGCAGCCAAGATTCGTCGGGAGGGTCCGGCGAGCAGTACTTC.

The chain has TRBV2 and TRBJ2-7; the D gene is possibly TRBD1 (5 bases). CDR1 and CDR2 (germline): SNHLY, FYNNEI. Deletions cut 9 bases from V and 0 bases from J, with 6 bases between. CDR3 size: 11 residues. CDR3 nucleotide sequence: TGTGCCAGTAGGGGCTCCTACGAGCAGTACTTC. Its protein is CASRGSYEQYF. The full variable domain, its missing parts supplied by reference TRBV2 and TRBJ2-7, is EPEVTQTPSHQVTQMGQEVILRCVPISNHLYFYWYRQILGQKVEFLVSFYNNEISEKSEIFDDQFSVERPDGSNFTLKIRSTKLEDSAMYFCASRGSYEQYFGPGTRLTVT.